Listed here is a single T cell receptor (beta chain). Its matching antigen is unknown. This CDR3 has 13 residues. Deletions cut 9 bases from V and 0 bases from J, with 8 bases between. The germline gives CDR1 MNHNS, CDR2 SASEGT. The sample comes from a study of identical twins. Each CDR3 protein gets one entry after TCRdb re-called the 5' RACE reads with MiXCR. The sample lists 500,000 to 550,000 distinct CDR3 sequences; less than 25% were seen once. Broader study findings: Cord blood beta clonotypes that were abundant carried fewer insertions, and memory repertoires showed no such trend.

The sample also formed part of further work on T cells expressing NK-cell markers. In that study: Researchers report these clonotypes also headed the CD3+CD56-NKG2C+ fraction in a handful of donors. Whether the expanded NKG2C+ T cell clones recognized HCMV remained unclear.

This TCR was recovered from a woman between 18 and 29 years old in good health. The sample taken for sequencing was CD4+ T cells sorted from blood. The chain couples TRBV6-1 to TRBJ1-4; no firm D call. CDR3 DNA sequence: TGTGCCAGTCAACGAGCAACTAATGAAAAACTGTTTTTT. Its translation: CASQRATNEKLFF.